These T cell receptor beta chains were read from a single sample in a study of radiation and T cells in renal cell carcinoma. Assay: immunoSEQ multiplex PCR; the TCRdb copy retains only in-frame clones and omits some. The sample records about 150,000 clones, about nine tenths being singletons. The specimen was blood, collected from a patient whose treatment included radiotherapy and nephrectomy. Receptors originate from a woman in her 50s with renal cell carcinoma. Each CDR3 is given with its conserved first and last residue. Each record gives: D gene, J gene, V gene, clone size, CDR3 DNA, CDR3 protein. D genes are given only for firm matches. Size tells how often a clone was seen (once, few, many) or the class of an expanded clone, and some rows leave it out.

D gene: NA
J gene: TRBJ1-1
V gene: TRBV7-6
clone size: NA
CDR3 DNA: TGTGCCAGCAGCCCCAGGCAACTGAACACTGAAGCTTTCTTT
CDR3 protein: CASSPRQLNTEAFF

D gene: NA
J gene: TRBJ1-1
V gene: TRBV19
clone size: NA
CDR3 DNA: TGTGCCAGTAGTTCCCGGAACACTGAAGCTTTCTTT
CDR3 protein: CASSSRNTEAFF

D gene: TRBD2
J gene: TRBJ2-1
V gene: TRBV11-1
clone size: NA
CDR3 DNA: TGTGCCAGCAGCCTAGGGACTAGCGGGGCTGAGCAGTTCTTC
CDR3 protein: CASSLGTSGAEQFF

D gene: NA
J gene: TRBJ2-3
V gene: TRBV7-6
clone size: NA
CDR3 DNA: TGTGCCAGCAGCATCACAGATACGCAGTATTTT
CDR3 protein: CASSITDTQYF

D gene: NA
J gene: TRBJ1-4
V gene: TRBV30
clone size: once
CDR3 DNA: TGTGCCTGGAAGGGGATGGGTAATGAAAAACTGTTTTTT
CDR3 protein: CAWKGMGNEKLFF

D gene: NA
J gene: TRBJ1-4
V gene: TRBV2
clone size: few
CDR3 DNA: TGTGCCAGCAGCTCGGACAGAAGGAAAGAAAAACTGTTTTTT
CDR3 protein: CASSSDRRKEKLFF

D gene: NA
J gene: TRBJ1-3
V gene: TRBV19
clone size: NA
CDR3 DNA: TGTGCCAGTAGTCCCCCTGGAAACACCATATATTTT
CDR3 protein: CASSPPGNTIYF

D gene: TRBD1
J gene: TRBJ1-4
V gene: TRBV9
clone size: NA
CDR3 DNA: TGTGCCAGCAGCCCCCGACAGGGATGGGAGGAAAAACTGTTTTTT
CDR3 protein: CASSPRQGWEEKLFF

D gene: NA
J gene: TRBJ2-7
V gene: TRBV28
clone size: NA
CDR3 DNA: TGTGCCAGCAGTTTCGTAGCTGGTTCCCTCTACGAGCAGTACTTC
CDR3 protein: CASSFVAGSLYEQYF

D gene: NA
J gene: TRBJ2-3
V gene: TRBV29-1
clone size: NA
CDR3 DNA: TGCAGCGTCGACGGGACGGACACAGATACGCAGTATTTT
CDR3 protein: CSVDGTDTDTQYF

D gene: TRBD1
J gene: TRBJ2-3
V gene: TRBV7-8
clone size: NA
CDR3 DNA: TGTGCCAGCAGTACCCTAGCCGTCGGACAGGGAGTTTTAGATACGCAGTATTTT
CDR3 protein: CASSTLAVGQGVLDTQYF

D gene: NA
J gene: TRBJ1-2
V gene: TRBV2
clone size: once
CDR3 DNA: TGTGCCAGCAGTAGAGGGGGTGGCTACACCTTC
CDR3 protein: CASSRGGGYTF

D gene: TRBD1
J gene: TRBJ1-6
V gene: TRBV7-2
clone size: once
CDR3 DNA: TGTGCCAGCAGCTTCCCGGACAGGTTAAATTCACCCCTCCACTTT
CDR3 protein: CASSFPDRLNSPLHF

D gene: NA
J gene: TRBJ2-1
V gene: TRBV7-2
clone size: NA
CDR3 DNA: TGTGCCAGCAGCGCAGCAGGGGTGGCTGAGCAGTTCTTC
CDR3 protein: CASSAAGVAEQFF

D gene: TRBD2
J gene: TRBJ2-1
V gene: TRBV5-1
clone size: NA
CDR3 DNA: TGCGCCAGCAGCCTAATATCTAGCGGGGGGGCCTACAATGAGCAGTTCTTC
CDR3 protein: CASSLISSGGAYNEQFF

D gene: NA
J gene: TRBJ2-3
V gene: TRBV28
clone size: NA
CDR3 DNA: TGTGCCAGCAATTATGGCGGACCGTCTTCTTCAGATACGCAGTATTTT
CDR3 protein: CASNYGGPSSSDTQYF

D gene: NA
J gene: TRBJ1-1
V gene: TRBV6-5
clone size: NA
CDR3 DNA: TGTGCCAGCAGTTACTCCATAGGGGGGGGTACTGAAGCTTTCTTT
CDR3 protein: CASSYSIGGGTEAFF

D gene: NA
J gene: TRBJ1-2
V gene: TRBV18
clone size: NA
CDR3 DNA: TGTGCCAGCTCACTTGACAGGAACTATGGCTACACCTTC
CDR3 protein: CASSLDRNYGYTF

D gene: TRBD2
J gene: TRBJ2-5
V gene: TRBV5-5
clone size: once
CDR3 DNA: TGTGCCAGCAGCTTGGACGGGGGGGCCCAAGAGACCCAGTACTTC
CDR3 protein: CASSLDGGAQETQYF

D gene: TRBD2
J gene: TRBJ2-5
V gene: TRBV5-1
clone size: once
CDR3 DNA: TGCGCCAGCAGCTTGCGGGAGGGAGAGACCCAGTACTTC
CDR3 protein: CASSLREGETQYF

D gene: TRBD1
J gene: TRBJ1-1
V gene: TRBV9
clone size: NA
CDR3 DNA: TGTGCCAGCAGCATCGGGACAGGGGGCCCTGAAGCTTTCTTT
CDR3 protein: CASSIGTGGPEAFF